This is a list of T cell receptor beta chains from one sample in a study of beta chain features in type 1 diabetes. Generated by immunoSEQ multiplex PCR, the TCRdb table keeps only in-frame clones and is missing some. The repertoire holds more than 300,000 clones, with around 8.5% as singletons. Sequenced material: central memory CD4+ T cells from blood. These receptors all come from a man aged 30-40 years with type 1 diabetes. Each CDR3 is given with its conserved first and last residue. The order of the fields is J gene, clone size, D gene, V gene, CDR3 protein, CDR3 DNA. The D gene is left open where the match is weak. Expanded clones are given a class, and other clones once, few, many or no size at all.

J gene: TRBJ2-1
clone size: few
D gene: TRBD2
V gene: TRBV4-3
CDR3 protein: CASSQGSGGAVEQFF
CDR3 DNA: TGCGCCAGCAGCCAAGGTAGCGGGGGGGCAGTTGAGCAGTTCTTC

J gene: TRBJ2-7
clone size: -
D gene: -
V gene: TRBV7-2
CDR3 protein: CASSLATRTYEQYF
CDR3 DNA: TGTGCCAGCAGCTTAGCGACTAGAACATACGAGCAGTACTTC

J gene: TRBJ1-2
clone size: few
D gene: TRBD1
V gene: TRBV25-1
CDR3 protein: CASSEDRASPNYGYTF
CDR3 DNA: TGTGCCAGCAGTGAGGACAGGGCGAGCCCTAACTATGGCTACACCTTC

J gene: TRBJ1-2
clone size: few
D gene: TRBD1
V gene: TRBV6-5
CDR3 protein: CASSYGTGSYGYTF
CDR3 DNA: TGTGCCAGCAGTTACGGGACAGGGAGCTATGGCTACACCTTC

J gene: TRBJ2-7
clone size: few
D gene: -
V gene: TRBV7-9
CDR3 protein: CASSLVSGLVGREHYEQYF
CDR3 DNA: TGTGCCAGCAGCTTAGTTTCGGGCCTCGTAGGCAGGGAACACTACGAGCAGTACTTC

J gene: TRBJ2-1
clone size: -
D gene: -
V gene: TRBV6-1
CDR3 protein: CASSGVTIYNEQFF
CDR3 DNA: TGTGCCAGCAGTGGAGTAACTATTTACAATGAGCAGTTCTTC

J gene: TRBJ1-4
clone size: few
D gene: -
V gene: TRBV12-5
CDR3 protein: CASGLVQGEKLFF
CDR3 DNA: TGTGCTAGTGGTTTGGTACAGGGAGAAAAACTGTTTTTT

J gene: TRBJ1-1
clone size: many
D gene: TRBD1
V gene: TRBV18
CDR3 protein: CASSFGQGAEAFF
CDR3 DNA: TGTGCCAGCTCATTCGGACAGGGCGCTGAAGCTTTCTTT

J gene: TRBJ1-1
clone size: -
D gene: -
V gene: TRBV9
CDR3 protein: CASSATGGMNTEAFF
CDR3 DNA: TGTGCCAGCAGCGCGACAGGTGGCATGAACACTGAAGCTTTCTTT

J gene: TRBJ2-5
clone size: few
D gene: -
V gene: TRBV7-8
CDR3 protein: CASSLGPQETQYF
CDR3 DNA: TGTGCCAGCAGCCTTGGGCCGCAAGAGACCCAGTACTTC

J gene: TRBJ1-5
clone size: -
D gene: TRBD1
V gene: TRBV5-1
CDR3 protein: CASSEQGAGQPQHF
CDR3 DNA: TGCGCCAGCAGCGAACAGGGGGCAGGTCAGCCCCAGCATTTT

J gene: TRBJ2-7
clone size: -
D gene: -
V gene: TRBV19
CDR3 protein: CASTAPGRYEQYF
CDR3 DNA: TGTGCCAGTACTGCCCCAGGCCGATACGAGCAGTACTTC

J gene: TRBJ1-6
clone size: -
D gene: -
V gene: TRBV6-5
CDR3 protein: CASRETNSPLHF
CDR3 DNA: TGTGCCAGCAGGGAGACTAATTCACCCCTCCACTTT

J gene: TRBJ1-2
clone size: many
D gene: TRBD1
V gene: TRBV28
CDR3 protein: CATEEDRGFGYTF
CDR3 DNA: TGTGCCACCGAGGAGGACAGGGGGTTTGGCTACACCTTC

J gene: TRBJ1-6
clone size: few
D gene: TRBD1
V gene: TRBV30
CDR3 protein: CAWTLGQGGSPLHF
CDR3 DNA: TGTGCCTGGACCCTCGGACAGGGAGGGTCACCCCTCCACTTT

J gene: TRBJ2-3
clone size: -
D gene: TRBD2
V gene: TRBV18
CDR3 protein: CASSPLILTGGLGDTQYF
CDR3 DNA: TGTGCCAGCTCACCACTAATCCTTACGGGGGGGCTCGGAGATACGCAGTATTTT

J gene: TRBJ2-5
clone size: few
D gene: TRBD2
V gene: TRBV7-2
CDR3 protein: CASSAGTREGETQYF
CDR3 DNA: TGTGCCAGCAGCGCCGGGACTAGGGAGGGCGAGACCCAGTACTTC

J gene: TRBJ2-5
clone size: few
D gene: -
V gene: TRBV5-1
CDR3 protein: CASSSGETQYF
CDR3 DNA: TGCGCCAGCAGCTCGGGGGAGACCCAGTACTTC

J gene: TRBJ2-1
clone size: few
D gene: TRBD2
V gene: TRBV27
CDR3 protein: CASSFSGSYNEQFF
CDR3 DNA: TGTGCCAGCAGTTTCAGCGGGAGCTACAATGAGCAGTTCTTC

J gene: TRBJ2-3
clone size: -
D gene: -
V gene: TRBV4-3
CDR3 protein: CASSQDRSGFPDTQYF
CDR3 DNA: TGCGCCAGCAGCCAAGATAGGTCCGGGTTTCCAGATACGCAGTATTTT

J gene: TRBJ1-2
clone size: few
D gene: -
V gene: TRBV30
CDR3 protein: CAWSVQGAFYSYTF
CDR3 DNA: TGTGCCTGGAGTGTACAGGGCGCGTTTTATAGCTACACCTTC

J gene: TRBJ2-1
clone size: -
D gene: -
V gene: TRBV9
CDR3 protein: CASSVGGAIGRDEQFF
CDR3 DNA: TGTGCCAGCAGCGTTGGGGGGGCCATTGGACGAGATGAGCAGTTCTTC